This T cell receptor (beta chain) is drawn from a study of T cells in Graves' hyperthyroidism and ophthalmopathy. Overall study results and limits: Separation of ophthalmopathy from stable hyperthyroidism was achieved by a 13 V-J model. Most thyroid clonotypes expanded above 0.001 appeared in blood too.

Comments on this clonotype: Its antigen is unknown.

TCR beta CDR3 regions were amplified from RNA. In the first-round RT-PCR of the TCR CDR3, the HTBI primer set was used. One entry per CDR3 protein, called by TCRdb with MiXCR from the multiplex PCR reads. The data hold approximately 150,000 distinct CDR3 sequences, with roughly 9.4% observed a single time. Germline V gene data show CDR1 as SGHTA and CDR2 as FQGNSA. Trimming shortened V by 3 bases and J by 0 bases, and 9 bases separated the two germline ends. The CDR3 has 16 residues. The rearrangement joins TRBV7-2 to TRBJ2-6, with D perhaps TRBD2 (5 bases). This receptor was taken from a woman between 18 and 30 years old with Graves' hyperthyroidism that later progressed to Graves' ophthalmopathy. The material sequenced was blood. The chain's CDR3 is CASSLIGISGANVLTF. CDR3 in DNA: TGTGCCAGCAGCTTGATCGGGATCTCTGGGGCCAACGTCCTGACTTTC. Filled out from reference TRBV7-2 and TRBJ2-6, the complete variable domain reads GAGVSQSPSNKVTEKGKDVELRCDPISGHTALYWYRQSLGQGLEFLIYFQGNSAPDKSGLPSDRFSAERTGGSVSTLTIQRTQQEDSAVYLCASSLIGISGANVLTFGAGSRLTVL.